This TCR beta chain appears in the sequencing data of a study of vaccination and CD4 T cells after COVID-19. Study background: Post-COVID draws followed diagnosis by a median roughly 100 days (range 35 to 161).

Treatment described: approximately 9-day PBMC culture with coronavirus spike peptide pools or control peptides (ViraFEST assay). The CDR3 is 15 amino acids. In germline, CDR1 is SEHNR, CDR2 FQNEAQ (reference sequence). V was clipped by 4 bases and J by 5 bases, with 17 bases between them. Turning to this clonotype: Its antigen is not identified.

Cultured CD4+ T cell DNA underwent sequencing with the Oncomine TCR Beta short-read assay. Investigators obtained genomic DNA by extraction from cultured CD4+ T cells. TCRdb recomputed calls from the PCR reads with MiXCR, one row per CDR3 protein. The top ten clones hold roughly 7.1% of a sample with under 15,000 distinct CDR3 sequences, 55% to 70% of them seen once. The receptor was derived from a human donor who had recovered from COVID-19. V is TRBV7-9 and J is TRBJ1-2, with D possibly matching TRBD1 (6 bases). Sequencing used CD4+ T cells from blood, cultured in vitro, obtained before SARS-CoV-2 vaccination. The CDR3 loop is CASSWGGRDNYGYTF. CDR3 bases: TGTGCCAGCAGCTGGGGAGGCAGGGACAATTATGGCTACACCTTC.